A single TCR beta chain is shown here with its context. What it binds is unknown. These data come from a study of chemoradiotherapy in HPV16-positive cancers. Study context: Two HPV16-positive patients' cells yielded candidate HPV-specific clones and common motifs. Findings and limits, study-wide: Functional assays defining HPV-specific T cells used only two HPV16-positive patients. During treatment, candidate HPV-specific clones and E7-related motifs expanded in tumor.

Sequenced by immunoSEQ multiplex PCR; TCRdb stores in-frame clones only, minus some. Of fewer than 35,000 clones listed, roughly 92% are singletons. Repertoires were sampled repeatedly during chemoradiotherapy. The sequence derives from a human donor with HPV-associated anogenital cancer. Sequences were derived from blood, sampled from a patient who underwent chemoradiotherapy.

The CDR3 DNA sequence: TGTGCCAGCAGCCTCGGACAGGGTATCTCCTACGAGCAGTACTTC. It yields the protein CASSLGQGISYEQYF. The rearrangement joins TRBV28 to TRBJ2-7, with 8 bases matching TRBD1. The CDR3 is 15 amino acids. Germline assignment: CDR1 MDHEN and CDR2 SYDVKM. J gave up 0 bases and V 6 bases, and 7 bases lay outside the gene matches.